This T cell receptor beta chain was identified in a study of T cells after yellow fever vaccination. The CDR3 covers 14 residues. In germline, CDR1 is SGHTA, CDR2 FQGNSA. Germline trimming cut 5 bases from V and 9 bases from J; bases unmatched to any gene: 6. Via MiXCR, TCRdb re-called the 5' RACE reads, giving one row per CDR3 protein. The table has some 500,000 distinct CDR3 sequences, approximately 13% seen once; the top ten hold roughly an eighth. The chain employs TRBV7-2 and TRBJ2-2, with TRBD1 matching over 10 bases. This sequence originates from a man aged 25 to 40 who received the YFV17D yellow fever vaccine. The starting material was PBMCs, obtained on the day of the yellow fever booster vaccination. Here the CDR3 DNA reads TGTGCCAGCAGCACGGGACAGGGGTGGCGGGAGCTGTTTTTT. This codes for CASSTGQGWRELFF.